This T cell receptor (beta chain) originates from a study of blood T cell repertoires in COVID-19. Whole-study context: Acute-phase and convalescent COVID-19 samples originated in the United States, Italy and Spain. T cells, B-cell-depleted T cells, or PBMCs provided the cDNA or gDNA that served as material.

Original analysis: Estimated nucleated cell counts came from reference gene primer amplification. TCRdb keeps only in-frame clones here, not all; method: immunoSEQ multiplex PCR. Clone size and V and J calls were adopted from that table, with D and trimming inferred from the DNA. Here the sample spans over 20,000 clones, more than 65% being singletons. Germline CDR1 SGHVS, CDR2 FNYEAQ. The CDR3 consists of 14 residues. V was shortened by 1 base and J by 4 bases, with 8 bases between the two germline ends. The V call is TRBV7-6, the J call TRBJ2-1, with D unclear. Material for sequencing was peripheral blood. This TCR was sampled from a man aged 45 to 65 with active or convalescent COVID-19. CDR3 sequence reads: CASSLGAAYNEQFF. Here the CDR3 DNA reads TGTGCCAGCAGCTTAGGCGCCGCTTACAATGAGCAGTTCTTC.